These 24 T cell receptor beta chains originate from one sample sequenced in a study of cytomegalovirus exposure and HLA in healthy donors. Use of 60 Vbeta and 13 Jbeta primers characterized the PCR. Clones were read by immunoSEQ multiplex PCR, and TCRdb kept only the in-frame ones, dropping some. Here the sample spans approximately 280,000 clones, roughly 90% being singletons. Sequenced material: PBMCs. These receptors were collected from a middle-aged man in good health and CMV-seropositive.

The chain recombines TRBV27 with TRBJ2-5; TRBD2 is a possible D gene (6 bases). Trimming stripped 4 bases from V and 1 base from J, with 19 bases between. CDR3 length equals 17 residues. CDR1 is MNHEY and CDR2 is SMNVEV in the germline V gene (reference sequence). DNA of the CDR3: TGTGCCAGCAGTTCCCCCTCCCGTACGGGGGTCCAAGAGACCCAGTACTTC. Its translation is CASSSPSRTGVQETQYF.

This sequence joins TRBV28 and TRBJ1-2; D not certain. Germline assignment: CDR1 MDHEN and CDR2 SYDVKM. Trimming stripped 7 bases from V and 5 bases from J, with 14 bases between. CDR3 length equals 13 residues. DNA of the CDR3: TGTGCCAGCACCTCTGATGCAGGTTATGGCTACACCTTC. The encoded protein is CASTSDAGYGYTF.

V and J are TRBV5-1 and TRBJ2-1; TRBD1 matches at 8 bases. The germline gives CDR1 SGHRS, CDR2 YFSETQ. The CDR3 spans 15 residues. The ends lost 1 base at V and 5 bases at J; junction bases unmatched: 5. CDR3 sequence reads: CASSLTGGSHNEQFF. Written as DNA, the CDR3 is TGCGCCAGCAGCTTGACAGGGGGGTCACACAATGAGCAGTTCTTC.

This chain connects TRBV4-1 to TRBJ1-5; 9 nucleotides align to TRBD1. CDR1 is MGHRA, CDR2 YSYEKL, per germline. The junction had 4 bases not matched to a gene; V was cut back by 3 bases and J by 7 bases. This CDR3 contains 14 residues. Written as DNA, the CDR3 is TGCGCCAGCAGCCAGGGACAGGGTTTCCAGCCCCAGCATTTT. It encodes CASSQGQGFQPQHF.

The V call is TRBV27, the J call TRBJ2-5; 9 bases map to TRBD2. The V segment lost 5 bases and the J segment 3 bases; nucleotides outside the gene matches: 10. The CDR3 has 16 residues. Germline CDR1 is MNHEY and CDR2 is SMNVEV (reference sequence). The CDR3 nucleotides read TGTGCCAGCAGTCAAATAGCGGGAGTTTCGGAAGAGACCCAGTACTTC. It codes for CASSQIAGVSEETQYF.

The chain carries TRBV28 and TRBJ2-7; perhaps TRBD2 as D (5 bases). Germline values: CDR1 MDHEN, CDR2 SYDVKM. This CDR3 is 18 amino acids long. The germline V and J ends were trimmed by 6 bases and 0 bases, with 24 bases remaining between them. CDR3: CASRLPPGRRVSSYEQYF. CDR3 DNA: TGTGCCAGCAGACTACCACCCGGGCGGCGGGTCAGCTCCTACGAGCAGTACTTC.

In the case of this clone: Germline is not matched at one junction end, which may reflect a read error. The V and J genes are TRBV7-9 and TRBJ2-5; 8 bases are shared with TRBD2. The germline gives CDR1 SEHNR, CDR2 FQNEAQ (reference sequence). The length of the CDR3 is 17 residues. The CDR3 DNA is TGTTCCAGCAGCCCCACTTTAGCGGGAACAGCCCAAGAGACCCAGTACTTC. It translates to CSSSPTLAGTAQETQYF.

CDR3 protein: CASSPARAGGQFF. As DNA, the CDR3 is TGTGCCAGTAGTCCCGCTCGGGCAGGGGGCCAGTTCTTC. The rearrangement uses TRBV19 and TRBJ2-1; 8 bases fit TRBD1. The CDR3 covers 13 residues. CDR1 and CDR2 (germline): LNHDA, SQIVND (reference sequence). J gave up 13 bases and V 5 bases, and 10 bases lay outside the gene matches.

V gene TRBV4-3 combines with J gene TRBJ1-2, with 9 bases lining up with TRBD1. V dropped 1 base and J dropped 4; count of bases not matched to a gene: 4. The CDR3 runs to 15 residues. CDR1 is LGHNA and CDR2 is YSLEER in the germline V gene. For the CDR3, the DNA is TGCGCCAGCAGCCAAGCCCGGGACAGGGTCTATGGCTACACCTTC. Amino acid sequence: CASSQARDRVYGYTF.

The chain employs TRBV29-1 and TRBJ2-5; 11 bases line up with TRBD2. V dropped 2 bases and J dropped 1; count of bases not matched to a gene: 0. The V gene's germline CDR1 is SQVTM and CDR2 ANQGSEA. CDR3 size: 14 residues. CDR3 residues: CSVELAGGQETQYF. As DNA, the CDR3 is TGCAGCGTTGAACTAGCGGGAGGCCAAGAGACCCAGTACTTC.

This clone was seen at least ten times. V gene TRBV5-6 combines with J gene TRBJ2-3, with 7 bases that match TRBD1. Germline V gives CDR1 SGHDT, CDR2 YYEEEE. The J segment lost 2 bases and the V segment lost 3 bases, leaving 9 bases of the junction unmatched. The CDR3 is 16 residues long. DNA of the CDR3: TGTGCCAGCAGCTCTAAGTCGGGACAGTACACAGATACGCAGTATTTT. Protein sequence: CASSSKSGQYTDTQYF.

Here the CDR3 DNA reads TGTGCCAGCAGCTTGGCCGCCAGGGGGCCTAACGAGCAGTACTTC. It translates to CASSLAARGPNEQYF. The chain is built from TRBV5-4 and TRBJ2-7; 8 nucleotides line up with TRBD1. There are 15 residues in the CDR3. V lost 0 bases, J lost 5 bases, and 7 bases stayed unmatched. The V gene's germline CDR1 is SGHNT and CDR2 YYREEE (reference sequence).

The V call is TRBV2, the J call TRBJ2-3; TRBD2 agrees at 8 bases. J lost 5 bases, V lost 2 bases, and 6 bases had no gene match. The CDR3 loop spans 15 amino acids. Germline V lookup: CDR1 SNHLY, CDR2 FYNNEI. The CDR3 protein is CASSESGSRGDTQYF. Written as DNA, the CDR3 is TGTGCCAGCAGTGAAAGCGGGAGCCGGGGAGATACGCAGTATTTT.

The J gene is TRBJ1-1, the V gene TRBV5-4, with 9 bases aligning to TRBD1. The junction had 4 bases not matched to a gene; V was cut back by 4 bases and J by 0 bases. Germline lookup yields CDR1 SGHNT and CDR2 YYREEE (reference sequence). The CDR3 sequence is 15 residues long. The CDR3 region has the DNA TGTGCCAGCAGCCCGGGACAGGGATTGAACACTGAAGCTTTCTTT. Its translation: CASSPGQGLNTEAFF.

CDR3 sequence reads: CASSQGGGRIYEQFF. Here the CDR3 DNA reads TGCGCCAGCAGCCAAGGGGGCGGGAGAATCTATGAGCAGTTCTTC. The V and J genes are TRBV4-1 and TRBJ2-1, with 7 bases lining up with TRBD2. The CDR3 length is 15 residues. Losses at the gene ends were 1 base for V and 8 bases for J; bases not matched to a gene: 8. Germline CDR1 reads MGHRA; CDR2 reads YSYEKL.

The V and J genes are TRBV7-9 and TRBJ1-4; D gene uncertain. The CDR3 length is 14 residues. Trimming removed 3 bases from V and 0 bases from J, with 5 bases in between. CDR1 and CDR2 (germline): SEHNR, FQNEAQ (reference sequence). CDR3 nucleotide sequence: TGTGCCAGCAGCTTGGCGGCAACTAATGAAAAACTGTTTTTT. This sequence encodes CASSLAATNEKLFF.

This clone has only one observation. This sequence joins TRBV5-1 and TRBJ2-3; 9 nucleotides line up with TRBD1. The CDR3 covers 15 residues. After removal of 4 bases from V and 0 bases from J, the junction contained 3 bases not matched to a gene. CDR1 SGHRS and CDR2 YFSETQ come from the germline V gene. This CDR3 is CASSRDRVSTDTQYF. CDR3 coding DNA: TGCGCCAGCAGCCGGGACAGGGTGAGCACAGATACGCAGTATTTT. Based on the CDR3 plus reference TRBV5-1 and TRBJ2-3, the full variable domain is KAGVTQTPRYLIKTRGQQVTLSCSPISGHRSVSWYQQTPGQGLQFLFEYFSETQRNKGNFPGRFSGRQFSNSRSEMNVSTLELGDSALYLCASSRDRVSTDTQYFGPGTRLTVL.

This chain connects TRBV19 to TRBJ1-1; 12 nucleotides match TRBD1. The germline V gene has CDR1 LNHDA and CDR2 SQIVND (reference sequence). The CDR3 runs to 13 residues. V lost 8 bases and J lost 5; bases outside the gene matches: 3. The CDR3 protein is CASGTGGRTEAFF. The CDR3, as DNA: TGTGCCAGTGGGACAGGGGGCCGGACTGAAGCTTTCTTT. Variable domain in full (rest from reference TRBV19 and TRBJ1-1): DGGITQSPKYLFRKEGQNVTLSCEQNLNHDAMYWYRQDPGQGLRLIYYSQIVNDFQKGDIAEGYSVSREKKESFPLTVTSAQKNPTAFYLCASGTGGRTEAFFGQGTRLTVV.

This chain uses TRBV5-6 with TRBJ2-2; 10 nucleotides line up with TRBD1. This CDR3 region has 15 residues. V gave up 3 bases and J gave up 6 bases; unmatched junction bases: 5. Germline CDR1 and CDR2: SGHDT and YYEEEE. DNA of the CDR3: TGTGCCAGCAGCTCCCCGGGACAGGGGCCCGGGGAGCTGTTTTTT. This gives the protein CASSSPGQGPGELFF.

This chain joins TRBV6-4 and TRBJ2-1, with 10 bases lining up with TRBD2. Looked up from germline, CDR1 is MRHNA and CDR2 is SNTAGT. This CDR3 contains 15 residues. The junction had 6 bases not matched to a gene; V was cut back by 3 bases and J by 7 bases. This chain's CDR3 is CASSEGTSDLNEQFF. The CDR3 DNA follows: TGTGCCAGCAGTGAAGGGACTAGCGACTTAAATGAGCAGTTCTTC.

The chain has TRBV27 and TRBJ2-7; 10 nucleotides agree with TRBD1. The V gene's germline CDR1 is MNHEY and CDR2 SMNVEV (reference sequence). The CDR3 loop spans 14 amino acids. V lost 4 bases, J lost 6 bases, and 6 bases stayed unmatched. The CDR3: CASSWDRGLLEQYF. The CDR3 nucleotides read TGTGCCAGCAGTTGGGACAGGGGTCTTCTCGAGCAGTACTTC.

The chain has TRBV28 and TRBJ2-7; TRBD2 matches at 9 bases. The length of the CDR3 is 15 residues. V lost 5 bases to trimming and J lost 3 bases; unmatched junction nucleotides: 8. CDR1 MDHEN and CDR2 SYDVKM come from the germline V gene. The CDR3 bases are TGTGCCAGCAGTCTCCCCGGGACTAGCAGCTACGAGCAGTACTTC. It codes for CASSLPGTSSYEQYF.

The chain combines TRBV7-8 with TRBJ2-5; 12 bases fit TRBD2. The CDR3 has 15 residues. The J segment lost 5 bases and the V segment lost 3 bases, leaving 4 bases of the junction unmatched. Germline-derived CDR1 and CDR2 are SGHVS and FQNEAQ. The CDR3 nucleotides are TGTGCCAGCAGCTTCGGACTAGCGGGGTTGGAGACCCAGTACTTC. Amino acids: CASSFGLAGLETQYF.

The gene calls are TRBV7-8 and TRBJ2-7; no firm D call. Germline CDR1 SGHVS, CDR2 FQNEAQ. Trimming took 3 bases from V and 0 from J, leaving 3 bases between them. The CDR3 consists of 12 residues. The CDR3 sequence is CASSFLSYEQYF. The CDR3 coding sequence is TGTGCCAGCAGCTTCCTCTCCTACGAGCAGTACTTC.